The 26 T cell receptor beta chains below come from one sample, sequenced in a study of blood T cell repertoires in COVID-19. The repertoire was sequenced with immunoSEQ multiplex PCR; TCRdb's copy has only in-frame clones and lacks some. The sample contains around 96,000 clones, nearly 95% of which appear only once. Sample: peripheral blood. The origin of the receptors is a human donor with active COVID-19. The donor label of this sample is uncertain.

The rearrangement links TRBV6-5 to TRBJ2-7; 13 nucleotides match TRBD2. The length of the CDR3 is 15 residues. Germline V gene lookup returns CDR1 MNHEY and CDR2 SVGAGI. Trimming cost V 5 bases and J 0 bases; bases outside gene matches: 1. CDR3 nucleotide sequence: TGTGCCAGCAGTAGGACTAGCGGGAGCTCCTACGAGCAGTACTTC. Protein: CASSRTSGSSYEQYF.

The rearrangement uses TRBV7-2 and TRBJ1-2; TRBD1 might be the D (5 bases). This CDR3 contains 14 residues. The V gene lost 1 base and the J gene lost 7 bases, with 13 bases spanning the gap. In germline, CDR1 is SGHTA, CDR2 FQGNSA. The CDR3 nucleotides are TGTGCCAGCAGCTTAGAGGGCAGGGATGCTGGCTACACCTTC. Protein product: CASSLEGRDAGYTF.

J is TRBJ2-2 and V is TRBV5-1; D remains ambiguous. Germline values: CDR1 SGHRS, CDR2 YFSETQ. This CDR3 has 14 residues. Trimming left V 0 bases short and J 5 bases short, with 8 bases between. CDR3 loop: CASSLDKITGELFF. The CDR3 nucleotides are TGCGCCAGCAGCTTGGACAAGATTACCGGGGAGCTGTTTTTT.

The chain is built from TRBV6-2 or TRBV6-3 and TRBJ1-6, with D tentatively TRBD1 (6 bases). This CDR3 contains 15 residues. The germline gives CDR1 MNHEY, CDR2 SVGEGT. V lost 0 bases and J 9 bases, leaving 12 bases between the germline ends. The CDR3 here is CASSYSTRGGSPLHF. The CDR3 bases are TGTGCCAGCAGTTACTCGACCAGGGGTGGTTCACCCCTCCACTTT.

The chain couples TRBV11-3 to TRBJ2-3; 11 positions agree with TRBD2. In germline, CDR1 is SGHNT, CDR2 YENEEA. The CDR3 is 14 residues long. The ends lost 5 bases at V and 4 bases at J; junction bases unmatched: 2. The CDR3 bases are TGTGCCAGCAGCCCGACTAGCGGGGCAGATACGCAGTATTTT. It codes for CASSPTSGADTQYF.

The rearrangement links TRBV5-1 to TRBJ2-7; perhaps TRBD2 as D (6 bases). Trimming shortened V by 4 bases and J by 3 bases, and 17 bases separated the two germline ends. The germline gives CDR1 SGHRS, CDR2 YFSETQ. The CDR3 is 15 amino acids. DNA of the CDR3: TGCGCCAGCAGCCCACCAGGAGGAGGGGTCTACGAGCAGTACTTC. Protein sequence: CASSPPGGGVYEQYF.

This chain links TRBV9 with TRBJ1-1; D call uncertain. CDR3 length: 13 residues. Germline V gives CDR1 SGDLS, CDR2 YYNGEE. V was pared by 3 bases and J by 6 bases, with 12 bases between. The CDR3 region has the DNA TGTGCCAGCAGCGCCGAGGTAGAGGCTGAAGCTTTCTTT. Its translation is CASSAEVEAEAFF.

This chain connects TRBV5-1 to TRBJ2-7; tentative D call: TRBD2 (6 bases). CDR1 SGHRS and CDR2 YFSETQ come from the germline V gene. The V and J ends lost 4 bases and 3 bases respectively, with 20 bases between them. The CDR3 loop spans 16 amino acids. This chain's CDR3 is CASSPGVGSGSYEQYF. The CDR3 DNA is TGCGCCAGCAGCCCTGGGGTAGGTAGCGGAAGCTACGAGCAGTACTTC.

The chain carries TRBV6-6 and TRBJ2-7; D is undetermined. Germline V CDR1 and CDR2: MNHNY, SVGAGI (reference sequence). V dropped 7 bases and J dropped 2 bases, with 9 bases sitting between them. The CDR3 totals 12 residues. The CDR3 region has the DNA TGTGCCAGCAAGGCAGGCGCCTACGAGCAGTACTTC. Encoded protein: CASKAGAYEQYF.

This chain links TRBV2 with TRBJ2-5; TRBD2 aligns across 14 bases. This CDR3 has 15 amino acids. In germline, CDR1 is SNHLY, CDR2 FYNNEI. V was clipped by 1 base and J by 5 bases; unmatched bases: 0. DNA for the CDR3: TGTGCCAGCAGTGAAGGGACTAGCGGGAGGGAGACCCAGTACTTC. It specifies CASSEGTSGRETQYF.

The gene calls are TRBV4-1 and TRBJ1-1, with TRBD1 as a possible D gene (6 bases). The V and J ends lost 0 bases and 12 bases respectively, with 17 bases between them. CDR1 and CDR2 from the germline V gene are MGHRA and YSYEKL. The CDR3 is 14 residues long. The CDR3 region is CASSQESGERGSFF. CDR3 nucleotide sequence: TGCGCCAGCAGCCAAGAGTCAGGGGAAAGAGGCTCTTTCTTT.

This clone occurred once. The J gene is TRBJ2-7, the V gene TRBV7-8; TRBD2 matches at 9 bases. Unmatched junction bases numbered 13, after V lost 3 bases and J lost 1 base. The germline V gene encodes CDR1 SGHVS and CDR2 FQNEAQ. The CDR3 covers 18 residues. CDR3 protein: CASSFATSGPRGSYEQYF. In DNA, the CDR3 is TGTGCCAGCAGCTTCGCGACTAGCGGTCCGAGAGGGTCCTACGAGCAGTACTTC.

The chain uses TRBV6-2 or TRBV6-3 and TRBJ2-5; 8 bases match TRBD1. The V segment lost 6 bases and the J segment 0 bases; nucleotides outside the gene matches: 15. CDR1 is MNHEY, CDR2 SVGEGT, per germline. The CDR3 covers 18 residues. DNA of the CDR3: TGTGCCAGCAGCCGGACTCGACAGGGGCGGAGGTACCAAGAGACCCAGTACTTC. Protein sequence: CASSRTRQGRRYQETQYF.

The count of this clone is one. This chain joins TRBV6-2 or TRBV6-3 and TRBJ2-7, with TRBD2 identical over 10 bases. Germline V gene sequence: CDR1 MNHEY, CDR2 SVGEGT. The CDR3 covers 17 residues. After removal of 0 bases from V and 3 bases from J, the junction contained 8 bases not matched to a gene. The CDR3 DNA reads TGTGCCAGCAGTTACTCGATCACTAGCGGGGCCTTCTACGAGCAGTACTTC. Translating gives CASSYSITSGAFYEQYF.

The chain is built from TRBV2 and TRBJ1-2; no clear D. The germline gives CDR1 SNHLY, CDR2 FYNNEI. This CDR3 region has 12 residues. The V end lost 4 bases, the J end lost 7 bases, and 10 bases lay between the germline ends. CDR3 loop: CASSVDLGGYTF. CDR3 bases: TGTGCCAGCAGTGTGGACTTGGGTGGCTACACCTTC.

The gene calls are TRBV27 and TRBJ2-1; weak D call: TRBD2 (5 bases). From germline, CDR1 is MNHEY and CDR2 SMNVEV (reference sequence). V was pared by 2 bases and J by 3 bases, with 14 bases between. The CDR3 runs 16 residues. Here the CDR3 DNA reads TGTGCCAGCAGTTTAACGGCTAGCTCAAGCTACAATGAGCAGTTCTTC. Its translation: CASSLTASSSYNEQFF.

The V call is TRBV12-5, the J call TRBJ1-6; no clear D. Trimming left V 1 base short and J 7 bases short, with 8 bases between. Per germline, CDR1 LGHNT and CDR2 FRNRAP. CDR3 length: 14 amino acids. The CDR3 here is CASGLDSSNSPLHF. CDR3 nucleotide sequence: TGTGCTAGTGGTTTGGACAGTTCGAATTCACCCCTCCACTTT.

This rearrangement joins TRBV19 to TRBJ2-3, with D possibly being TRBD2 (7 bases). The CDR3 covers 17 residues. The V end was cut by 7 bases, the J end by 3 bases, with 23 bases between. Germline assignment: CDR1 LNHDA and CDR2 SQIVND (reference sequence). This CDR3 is CASTPTRGGGFTDTQYF. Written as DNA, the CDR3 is TGTGCCAGTACCCCAACTAGGGGGGGCGGTTTTACAGATACGCAGTATTTT.

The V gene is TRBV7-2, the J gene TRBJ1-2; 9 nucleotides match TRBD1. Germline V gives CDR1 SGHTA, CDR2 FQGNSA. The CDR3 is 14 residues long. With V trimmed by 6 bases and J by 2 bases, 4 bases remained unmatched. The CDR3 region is CASSSDRGNYGYTF. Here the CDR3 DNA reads TGTGCCAGCAGTTCAGACAGGGGGAACTATGGCTACACCTTC.

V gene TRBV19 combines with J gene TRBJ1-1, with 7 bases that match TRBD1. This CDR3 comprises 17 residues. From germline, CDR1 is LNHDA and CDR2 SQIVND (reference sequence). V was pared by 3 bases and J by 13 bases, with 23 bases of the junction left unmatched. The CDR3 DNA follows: TGTGCCAGTAGTATCCCCGGGACAGCCGTCCTGGGTGCGGAGGGTTTCTTT. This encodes CASSIPGTAVLGAEGFF.

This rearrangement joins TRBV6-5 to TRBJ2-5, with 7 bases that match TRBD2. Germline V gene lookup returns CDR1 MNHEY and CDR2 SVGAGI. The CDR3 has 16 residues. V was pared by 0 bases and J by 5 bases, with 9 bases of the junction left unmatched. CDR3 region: CASSYSGGGMGETQYF. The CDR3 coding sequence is TGTGCCAGCAGTTACTCAGGCGGGGGTATGGGGGAGACCCAGTACTTC.

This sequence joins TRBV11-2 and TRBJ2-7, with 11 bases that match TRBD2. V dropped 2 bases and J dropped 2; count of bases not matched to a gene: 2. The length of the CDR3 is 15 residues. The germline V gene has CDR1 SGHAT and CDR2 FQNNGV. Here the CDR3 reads CASSLSLAGAYEQYF. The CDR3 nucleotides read TGTGCCAGCAGCTTATCACTAGCGGGAGCCTACGAGCAGTACTTC.

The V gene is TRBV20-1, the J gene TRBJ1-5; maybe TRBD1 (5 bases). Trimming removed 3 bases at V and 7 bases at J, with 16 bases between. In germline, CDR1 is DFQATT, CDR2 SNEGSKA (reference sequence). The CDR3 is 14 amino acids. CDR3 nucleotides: TGCAGTGCTAGTTTCCTTGGGGCAACGCAGCCCCAGCATTTT. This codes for CSASFLGATQPQHF.

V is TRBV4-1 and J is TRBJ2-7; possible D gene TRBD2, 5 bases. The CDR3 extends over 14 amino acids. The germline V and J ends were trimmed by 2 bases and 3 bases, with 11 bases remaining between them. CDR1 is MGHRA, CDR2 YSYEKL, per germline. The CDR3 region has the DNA TGCGCCAGCAGCCAAATCGGCCGGGGCTACGAGCAGTACTTC. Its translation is CASSQIGRGYEQYF.

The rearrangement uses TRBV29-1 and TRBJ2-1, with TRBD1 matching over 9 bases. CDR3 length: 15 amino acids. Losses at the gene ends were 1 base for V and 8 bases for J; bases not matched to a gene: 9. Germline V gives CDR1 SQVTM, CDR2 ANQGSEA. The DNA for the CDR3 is TGCAGCGTTGAAGGAGAGGACAGGGGATTACATGAGCAGTTCTTC. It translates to CSVEGEDRGLHEQFF.

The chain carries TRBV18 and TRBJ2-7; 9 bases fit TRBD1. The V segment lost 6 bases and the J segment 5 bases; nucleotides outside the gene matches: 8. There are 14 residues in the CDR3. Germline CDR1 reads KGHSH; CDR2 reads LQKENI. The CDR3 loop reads CASSPGQGLDEQYF. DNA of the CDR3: TGTGCCAGCTCCCCGGGACAGGGATTGGACGAGCAGTACTTC. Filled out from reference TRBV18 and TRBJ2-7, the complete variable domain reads NAGVMQNPRHLVRRRGQEARLRCSPMKGHSHVYWYRQLPEEGLKFMVYLQKENIIDESGMPKERFSAEFPKEGPSILRIQQVVRGDSAAYFCASSPGQGLDEQYFGPGTRLTVT.